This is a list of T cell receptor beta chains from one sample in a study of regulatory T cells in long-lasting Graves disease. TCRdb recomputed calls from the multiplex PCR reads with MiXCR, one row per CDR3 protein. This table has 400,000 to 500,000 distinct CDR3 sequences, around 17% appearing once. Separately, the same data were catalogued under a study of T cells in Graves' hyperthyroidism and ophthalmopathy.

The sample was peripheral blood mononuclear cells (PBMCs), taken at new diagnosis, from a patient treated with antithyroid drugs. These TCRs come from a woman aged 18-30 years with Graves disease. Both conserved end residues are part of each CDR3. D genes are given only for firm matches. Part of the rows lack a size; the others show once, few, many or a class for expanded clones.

CDR3 DNA: TGTGCCAGCAGCGGTAGGGAAGGGTGGGACAGTCTGAATCAGCCCCAGCATTTT
CDR3 protein: CASSGREGWDSLNQPQHF
clone size: .
J gene: TRBJ1-5
D gene: TRBD1
V gene: TRBV7-8

CDR3 DNA: TGTGCCAGCAGTGTAGGCAACACTGAAGCTTTCTTT
CDR3 protein: CASSVGNTEAFF
clone size: many
J gene: TRBJ1-1
D gene: .
V gene: TRBV27

CDR3 DNA: TGTGCCAGCAGTGCCAGCGGGAGGGGGACCGGGGAGCTGTTTTTT
CDR3 protein: CASSASGRGTGELFF
clone size: many
J gene: TRBJ2-2
D gene: TRBD2
V gene: TRBV9

CDR3 DNA: TGCAGCGTTGAAAGACGGGGGGCAGGGGGGTCGGCCGGGGAGCTGTTTTTT
CDR3 protein: CSVERRGAGGSAGELFF
clone size: few
J gene: TRBJ2-2
D gene: .
V gene: TRBV29-1

CDR3 DNA: TGTGCCAGCAGTTCAGCCCCGGGTACCTACGAGCAGTACTTC
CDR3 protein: CASSSAPGTYEQYF
clone size: few
J gene: TRBJ2-7
D gene: .
V gene: TRBV12-3/TRBV12-4

CDR3 DNA: TGCAGCGTTGAAGATCGCGGCAGGGTCAGCGAGCAGTACTTC
CDR3 protein: CSVEDRGRVSEQYF
clone size: many
J gene: TRBJ2-7
D gene: .
V gene: TRBV29-1

CDR3 DNA: TGTGCCAGCAGCACCCTCAGGGGCGCAAGGGGAAACACTGAAGCTTTCTTT
CDR3 protein: CASSTLRGARGNTEAFF
clone size: few
J gene: TRBJ1-1
D gene: .
V gene: TRBV7-9

CDR3 DNA: TGTGCCAGCAGCGTAGACGGGGGGAACACTGAAGCTTTCTTT
CDR3 protein: CASSVDGGNTEAFF
clone size: many
J gene: TRBJ1-1
D gene: .
V gene: TRBV9

CDR3 DNA: TGCAGTGCTTTCCCTCTAGCGCTAAGCTCCTACGAGCAGTACTTC
CDR3 protein: CSAFPLALSSYEQYF
clone size: many
J gene: TRBJ2-7
D gene: .
V gene: TRBV20-1

CDR3 DNA: TGTGCCAGCAGTACGACAGGGCACCAGCCCCAGCATTTT
CDR3 protein: CASSTTGHQPQHF
clone size: .
J gene: TRBJ1-5
D gene: TRBD1
V gene: TRBV12-3/TRBV12-4

CDR3 DNA: TGCGCCAGCAGCTTGCTCCTGGACGGCCCCTACGAGCAGTACTTC
CDR3 protein: CASSLLLDGPYEQYF
clone size: .
J gene: TRBJ2-7
D gene: .
V gene: TRBV5-1

CDR3 DNA: TGTGCCAGCAGTGACCCCAGTGACAGGGTTGATCAGCCCCAGCATTTT
CDR3 protein: CASSDPSDRVDQPQHF
clone size: .
J gene: TRBJ1-5
D gene: TRBD1
V gene: TRBV6-1

CDR3 DNA: TGTGCCAGCAGCTCCTATCCGGGACAGGTCTACGAGCAGTACTTC
CDR3 protein: CASSSYPGQVYEQYF
clone size: few
J gene: TRBJ2-7
D gene: TRBD1
V gene: TRBV6-1

CDR3 DNA: TGTGCCACCAGCAGAGGGGACAGGGCCTCTGGAAACACCATATATTTT
CDR3 protein: CATSRGDRASGNTIYF
clone size: .
J gene: TRBJ1-3
D gene: TRBD1
V gene: TRBV15

CDR3 DNA: TGTGCCAGCAGCCAGGACAGGGACAATGAGCAGTTCTTC
CDR3 protein: CASSQDRDNEQFF
clone size: many
J gene: TRBJ2-1
D gene: TRBD1
V gene: TRBV7-2

CDR3 DNA: TGTGCCAGCAGCTTCCCGGGAGCTTCCAATACGCAGTATTTT
CDR3 protein: CASSFPGASNTQYF
clone size: few
J gene: TRBJ2-3
D gene: .
V gene: TRBV11-3

CDR3 DNA: TGTGCCTGGCTTCCTTTCCTGAACACTGAAGCTTTCTTT
CDR3 protein: CAWLPFLNTEAFF
clone size: many
J gene: TRBJ1-1
D gene: .
V gene: TRBV30

CDR3 DNA: TGCAGCGTTGTTGAGGGCTACGAGCAGTACTTC
CDR3 protein: CSVVEGYEQYF
clone size: .
J gene: TRBJ2-7
D gene: .
V gene: TRBV29-1

CDR3 DNA: TGTGCCAGTAGTATCGGGACTACTCAGTACGAGCAGTACTTC
CDR3 protein: CASSIGTTQYEQYF
clone size: few
J gene: TRBJ2-7
D gene: TRBD2
V gene: TRBV19

CDR3 DNA: TGTGCCAGCAGTGAACCAGGGAAATCCTATGGCTACACCTTC
CDR3 protein: CASSEPGKSYGYTF
clone size: many
J gene: TRBJ1-2
D gene: .
V gene: TRBV2

CDR3 DNA: TGTGCCACCAGCAGAGATCATCAGCCCCAGCATTTT
CDR3 protein: CATSRDHQPQHF
clone size: .
J gene: TRBJ1-5
D gene: .
V gene: TRBV15

CDR3 DNA: TGTGCCAGCAGCTTAATCGCCGAGAACACTGAAGCTTTCTTT
CDR3 protein: CASSLIAENTEAFF
clone size: many
J gene: TRBJ1-1
D gene: .
V gene: TRBV7-3

CDR3 DNA: TGTGCCAGCAGCGCAGAGGGACTAGCGGGGACAGATACGCAGTATTTT
CDR3 protein: CASSAEGLAGTDTQYF
clone size: .
J gene: TRBJ2-3
D gene: TRBD2
V gene: TRBV9

CDR3 DNA: TGCAGTGCTAGGAGGGGGGGGACAGGCGGGTTCGAGCAGTACTTC
CDR3 protein: CSARRGGTGGFEQYF
clone size: many
J gene: TRBJ2-7
D gene: .
V gene: TRBV20-1

CDR3 DNA: TGTGCCAGGAAGGGGGTTTACGAGCAGTACTTC
CDR3 protein: CARKGVYEQYF
clone size: many
J gene: TRBJ2-7
D gene: .
V gene: TRBV27

CDR3 DNA: TGCAGTGCCAAACCCGGGACTAGCCTCAATGAGCAGTTCTTC
CDR3 protein: CSAKPGTSLNEQFF
clone size: .
J gene: TRBJ2-1
D gene: TRBD2
V gene: TRBV20-1

CDR3 DNA: TGTGCCAGCAACGACAGGGGGCTGGATTCACCCCTCCACTTT
CDR3 protein: CASNDRGLDSPLHF
clone size: few
J gene: TRBJ1-6
D gene: TRBD1
V gene: TRBV6-1

CDR3 DNA: TGTGCCAGCAGATTAACAGGGGGCGCTCCTCCCCAGCATTTT
CDR3 protein: CASRLTGGAPPQHF
clone size: .
J gene: TRBJ1-5
D gene: TRBD1
V gene: TRBV6-1

CDR3 DNA: TGCAGCGTTGAAGGTTCGGCGGGCCCCACAGATACGCAGTATTTT
CDR3 protein: CSVEGSAGPTDTQYF
clone size: many
J gene: TRBJ2-3
D gene: .
V gene: TRBV29-1

CDR3 DNA: TGTGCCAGCAGCTCCCCCGGGCAGGGGGGGTTCTTC
CDR3 protein: CASSSPGQGGFF
clone size: many
J gene: TRBJ2-1
D gene: .
V gene: TRBV3-1

CDR3 DNA: TGTGCCAGCAGCTATACTAGCGGGAGGGCCACCGGGGAGCTGTTTTTT
CDR3 protein: CASSYTSGRATGELFF
clone size: many
J gene: TRBJ2-2
D gene: TRBD2
V gene: TRBV3-1

CDR3 DNA: TGTGCCAGCAGTTCTGACTACTCGGGACTAGCCAAAAACATTCAGTACTTC
CDR3 protein: CASSSDYSGLAKNIQYF
clone size: .
J gene: TRBJ2-4
D gene: .
V gene: TRBV6-2/TRBV6-3

CDR3 DNA: TGTGCCAGCAGCCAACGACACAGGGATACGCAGTATTTT
CDR3 protein: CASSQRHRDTQYF
clone size: .
J gene: TRBJ2-3
D gene: .
V gene: TRBV7-3

CDR3 DNA: TGTGCCAGCTCGACGGATGCACGAAAGGAAGCTTTCTTT
CDR3 protein: CASSTDARKEAFF
clone size: many
J gene: TRBJ1-1
D gene: .
V gene: TRBV28

CDR3 DNA: TGTGCCAGCAGTCTCCTAGCGGGAGAAAACATTCAGTACTTC
CDR3 protein: CASSLLAGENIQYF
clone size: many
J gene: TRBJ2-4
D gene: TRBD2
V gene: TRBV28

CDR3 DNA: TGTGCCAGCAGTTACAGACAGACCCAGTACTTC
CDR3 protein: CASSYRQTQYF
clone size: many
J gene: TRBJ2-5
D gene: .
V gene: TRBV6-4

CDR3 DNA: TGTGCCAGTAGCCACCCCGGGGGCTACAATGAGCAGTTCTTC
CDR3 protein: CASSHPGGYNEQFF
clone size: .
J gene: TRBJ2-1
D gene: .
V gene: TRBV19

CDR3 DNA: TGTGCCAGCAGCCCAGCTAGCGGACTCACAGATACGCAGTATTTT
CDR3 protein: CASSPASGLTDTQYF
clone size: .
J gene: TRBJ2-3
D gene: TRBD2
V gene: TRBV13

CDR3 DNA: TGCGCCAGCAACAGGCAGGCGGACACTGAAGCTTTCTTT
CDR3 protein: CASNRQADTEAFF
clone size: many
J gene: TRBJ1-1
D gene: .
V gene: TRBV5-1

CDR3 DNA: TGTGCCACCTCCCCGGGACAGTTAAACATTCAGTACTTC
CDR3 protein: CATSPGQLNIQYF
clone size: few
J gene: TRBJ2-4
D gene: TRBD1
V gene: TRBV27

CDR3 DNA: TGTGCCAGCAGCGTAGGCGGGAGAGGAGGGCAGGAGACCCAGTACTTC
CDR3 protein: CASSVGGRGGQETQYF
clone size: many
J gene: TRBJ2-5
D gene: TRBD2
V gene: TRBV9

CDR3 DNA: TGTGCCAGCAGCTTAACTAGCGGCCTTTCCTACGAGCAGTACTTC
CDR3 protein: CASSLTSGLSYEQYF
clone size: many
J gene: TRBJ2-7
D gene: TRBD2
V gene: TRBV11-2

CDR3 DNA: TGTGCCAGCAGTTTTGGGACAGCCTACGAGCAGTACTTC
CDR3 protein: CASSFGTAYEQYF
clone size: many
J gene: TRBJ2-7
D gene: TRBD1
V gene: TRBV28

CDR3 DNA: TGTGCCAGCAGCTACCGGGACTTGGTCTACGAGCAGTACTTC
CDR3 protein: CASSYRDLVYEQYF
clone size: many
J gene: TRBJ2-7
D gene: .
V gene: TRBV7-9

CDR3 DNA: TGTGCCAGCAGCCTCGCGGGAGGGCCAGCCTACGAGCAGTACTTC
CDR3 protein: CASSLAGGPAYEQYF
clone size: .
J gene: TRBJ2-7
D gene: TRBD2
V gene: TRBV9

CDR3 DNA: TGTGCCAGCAGCTTAGGAGACAGATACAATGAGCAGTTCTTC
CDR3 protein: CASSLGDRYNEQFF
clone size: many
J gene: TRBJ2-1
D gene: .
V gene: TRBV7-9

CDR3 DNA: TGTGCCAGCTCAGCCACAGTGTACTACGAGCAGTACTTC
CDR3 protein: CASSATVYYEQYF
clone size: .
J gene: TRBJ2-7
D gene: .
V gene: TRBV18

CDR3 DNA: TGTGCCTGGAGTACCGGGACAGGGTTCAATGAGCAGTTCTTC
CDR3 protein: CAWSTGTGFNEQFF
clone size: .
J gene: TRBJ2-1
D gene: TRBD1
V gene: TRBV30

CDR3 DNA: TGTGCCAGCAGTGAACCTAGCGGGATAACAGATACGCAGTATTTT
CDR3 protein: CASSEPSGITDTQYF
clone size: .
J gene: TRBJ2-3
D gene: TRBD2
V gene: TRBV6-1